This T cell receptor beta chain emerged from a study of T cell responses to AZD1222 COVID-19 vaccine. TCRdb's table, derived via immunoSEQ multiplex PCR, lists solely in-frame clones and lacks some. Of 150,000 to 200,000 clones listed, 92% were seen once; the top ten hold roughly 1.4%. The sample consisted of peripheral blood, taken 28 days after the second AZD1222 dose. The receptor's source is an adult who received the AZD1222 COVID-19 vaccine.

The chain's CDR3 is CATRLGDRVSQPQHF. The DNA of the CDR3 is TGTGCCACCCGGTTGGGGGACAGGGTAAGTCAGCCCCAGCATTTT. This sequence joins TRBV19 and TRBJ1-5; 9 bases are a match to TRBD1. From germline, CDR1 is LNHDA and CDR2 SQIVND (reference sequence). The CDR3 contains 15 residues. Unmatched junction bases numbered 13, after V lost 10 bases and J lost 6 bases. The variable domain in full, completed from reference TRBV19 and TRBJ1-5, reads DGGITQSPKYLFRKEGQNVTLSCEQNLNHDAMYWYRQDPGQGLRLIYYSQIVNDFQKGDIAEGYSVSREKKESFPLTVTSAQKNPTAFYLCATRLGDRVSQPQHFGDGTRLSIL.